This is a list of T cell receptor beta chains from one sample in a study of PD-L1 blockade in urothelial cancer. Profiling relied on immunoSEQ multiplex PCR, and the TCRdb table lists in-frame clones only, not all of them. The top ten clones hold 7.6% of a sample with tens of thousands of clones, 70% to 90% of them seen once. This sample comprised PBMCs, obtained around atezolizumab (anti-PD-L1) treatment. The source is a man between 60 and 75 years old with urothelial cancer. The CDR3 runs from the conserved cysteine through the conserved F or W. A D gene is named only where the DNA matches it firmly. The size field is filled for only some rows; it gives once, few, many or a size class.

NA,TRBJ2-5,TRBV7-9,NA,TGTGCCAGCAGCTTCGGCGGGTCCGAGACCCAGTACTTC,CASSFGGSETQYF
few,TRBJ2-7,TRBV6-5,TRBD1,TGTGCCAGCAGTTCCAGGGGGCGTCCCCTCGAGCAGTACTTC,CASSSRGRPLEQYF
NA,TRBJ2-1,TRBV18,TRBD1,TGTGCCAGCTCACCGGCCCGAGGTCAGGGGGCGATTTACAATGAGCAGTTCTTC,CASSPARGQGAIYNEQFF
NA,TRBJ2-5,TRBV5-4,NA,TGTGCCAGCAGCTTCTTGGGCCGAGAGACCCAGTACTTC,CASSFLGRETQYF
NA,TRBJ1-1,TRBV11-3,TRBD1,TGTGCCAGCAGCCCCCTAACAGGGGGTGAAGCTTTCTTT,CASSPLTGGEAFF
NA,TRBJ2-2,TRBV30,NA,TGTGCCTGGAGTGGCGGGGGCGATGGATCCGGGGAGCTGTTTTTT,CAWSGGGDGSGELFF
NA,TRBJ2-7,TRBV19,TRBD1,TGTGCCAGTAGTATAGACGCTGGGACAGGGGTCCCCTACGAGCAGTACTTC,CASSIDAGTGVPYEQYF
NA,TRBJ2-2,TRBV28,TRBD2,TGTGCCAGCAACAGGCCCTTGGGAGGGCTCACCGGGGAGCTGTTTTTT,CASNRPLGGLTGELFF
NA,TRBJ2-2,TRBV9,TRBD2,TGTGCCAGCAGCGTGGGACTAGCGGGGGGGCCACCCGGGGAGCTGTTTTTT,CASSVGLAGGPPGELFF
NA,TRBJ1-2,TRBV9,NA,TGTGCCAGCAGCGTAGGAGAGAGCTATGGCTACACCTTC,CASSVGESYGYTF
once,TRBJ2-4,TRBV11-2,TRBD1,TGTGCCAGCAGCTCCTCCGACAGGGACAACAAAAACATTCAGTACTTC,CASSSSDRDNKNIQYF
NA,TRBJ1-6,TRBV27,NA,TGTGCCAGCATGCGGGGTTGGAATTCACCCCTCCACTTT,CASMRGWNSPLHF
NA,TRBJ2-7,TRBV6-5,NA,TGTGCCAGCAGTTATGACCCTTCTGGACTCTACGAGCAGTACTTC,CASSYDPSGLYEQYF
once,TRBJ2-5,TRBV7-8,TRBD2,TGTGCCAGCATAACAGGGAGACTAGCGGGGGCGAACCTGCAAGAGACCCAGTACTTC,CASITGRLAGANLQETQYF